What follows is one T cell receptor (beta chain) and its context. The data derive from a study of shared clonotypes between healthy human individuals. V lost 4 bases to trimming and J lost 6 bases, with 14 bases between them. The CDR3 contains 13 residues. Germline lookup yields CDR1 SGHRS and CDR2 YFSETQ. Generated by immunoSEQ multiplex PCR, the TCRdb table keeps only in-frame clones and is missing some. The sample holds fewer than 400,000 clones, 74% seen once. The rearrangement uses TRBV5-1 and TRBJ2-7; tentative D call: TRBD2 (5 bases). This clonotype was sampled from a man aged 30 to 45 in good health. The sample taken for sequencing was memory CD4+ T cells sorted from blood. Documented subset: CD45RA-negative fraction. CDR3 sequence: CASSPSVRGEQYF. The CDR3 DNA is TGCGCCAGCAGCCCCTCGGTTCGGGGCGAGCAGTACTTC.